This T cell receptor beta chain was found in a study of T cells in Graves' hyperthyroidism and ophthalmopathy. It was RNA transcripts that yielded the amplified TCR beta CDR3 regions. The HTBI set primed first-round TCR CDR3 RT-PCR. TCRdb reprocessed the multiplex PCR reads with MiXCR, giving one entry per CDR3 protein. The data hold just under 750,000 distinct CDR3 sequences, with 30% to 40% observed a single time. From germline, CDR1 is SGHTA and CDR2 FQGNSA. The CDR3 is 15 amino acids. The V and J ends lost 8 bases and 2 bases, in that order; junction bases with no gene match: 10. This clonotype was detected ten times or more. As yet, its antigen is unknown. Whole-study findings and limits: Most thyroid clonotypes expanded above 0.001 appeared in blood too.

The chain couples TRBV7-2 to TRBJ2-7; the match to TRBD2 covers 9 bases. Sequencing was done on a sample of blood. The TCR was taken from a woman in her forties with Graves' hyperthyroidism. The chain's CDR3 is CASGSGLATAYEQYF. Written as DNA, the CDR3 is TGTGCCAGCGGATCCGGACTAGCGACGGCCTACGAGCAGTACTTC.